This T cell receptor beta chain is from a study of T-cell reconstitution after alpha-beta-depleted transplantation in children. The CDR3 spans 12 residues. Trimming stripped 6 bases from V and 7 bases from J, with 10 bases between. This clonotype was observed a few times. Researchers prepared the TCRbeta library using unique molecular identifiers, the study reports. MiXCR, run by TCRdb on the PCR reads, gives a single entry per CDR3 protein. The sample gives 350,000 to 400,000 distinct CDR3 sequences, around 21% of which show up once; around 4% is in the top ten. The chain carries TRBV12-3 or TRBV12-4 and TRBJ2-1; D may be TRBD2 (5 bases). Material: PBMCs from the stem cell graft donor, obtained from the stem cell graft. This receptor was identified in a human donor who donated a stem cell graft to a child with acute myeloid leukemia. CDR3 loop: CASRYSGNEQFF. CDR3 in DNA: TGTGCCAGCAGGTACAGCGGAAATGAGCAGTTCTTC.